The 5 T cell receptor beta chains reported below all come from one sample, sequenced in a study of graft-versus-host responses after intestinal transplantation. Here immunoSEQ multiplex PCR was the method, and the copy in TCRdb shows in-frame clones only, minus some. The table records about 7,400 clones, around 30% of them present only once. With about 200,000 irradiated, violet-dye-labeled stimulator cells, about 200,000 CFSE-labeled responder cells were plated. The sample here was alloreactive CD8+ T cells from a mixed lymphocyte reaction culture, taken before transplantation. Documented subset: CFSE-low proliferating T cells sorted from approximately 6-day pre-transplant mixed lymphocyte reaction (GvH or HvG direction). The receptors stem from a human patient who was an organ donor for intestinal transplantation.

Judged by abundance, this clone is medium-sized. The chain has TRBV7-2 and TRBJ2-7; D perhaps matches TRBD1 (5 bases). Trimming removed 2 bases at V and 7 bases at J, with 15 bases between. Germline assignment: CDR1 SGHTA and CDR2 FQGNSA. CDR3 length: 14 amino acids. CDR3 DNA: TGTGCCAGCAGCTTACCCCAGGGTAGATGGGAGCAGTACTTC. Amino acid sequence: CASSLPQGRWEQYF.

This clone is labeled as medium-sized. The rearrangement links TRBV19 to TRBJ1-2, with TRBD1 matching over 7 bases. Unmatched junction bases numbered 5, after V lost 3 bases and J lost 4 bases. The CDR3 has 14 residues. Per the germline V gene, CDR1 is LNHDA and CDR2 is SQIVND (reference sequence). The CDR3 sequence is CASSIRTGGYGYTF. The CDR3 nucleotides are TGTGCCAGTAGTATCCGGACAGGCGGCTATGGCTACACCTTC.

The chain has TRBV7-3 and TRBJ2-3; 11 positions match TRBD2. The CDR3 runs to 15 residues. Germline V CDR1 and CDR2: SGHTA, FQGTGA. V lost 6 bases and J lost 2; bases outside the gene matches: 4. CDR3 sequence reads: CASSPTSGDTDTQYF. The CDR3 nucleotides read TGTGCCAGCAGTCCGACTAGCGGGGACACAGATACGCAGTATTTT.

This sequence joins TRBV7-9 and TRBJ2-1, with D possibly matching TRBD2 (5 bases). This CDR3 is 15 amino acids long. Trimming shortened V by 5 bases and J by 5 bases, and 16 bases separated the two germline ends. Germline CDR1 reads SEHNR; CDR2 reads FQNEAQ (reference sequence). The CDR3 protein is CASSADARRDNEQFF. The CDR3 DNA reads TGTGCCAGCAGCGCAGACGCTCGGCGGGACAATGAGCAGTTCTTC.

The sample holds one count of this clone. The chain employs TRBV7-9 and TRBJ1-2; D gene uncertain. V was shortened by 3 bases and J by 4 bases, with 15 bases between the two germline ends. The CDR3 sequence is 15 residues long. Germline V lookup: CDR1 SEHNR, CDR2 FQNEAQ (reference sequence). The CDR3 sequence is CASSLGSAFGYGYTF. The CDR3 DNA is TGTGCCAGCAGCTTGGGGAGTGCGTTCGGCTATGGCTACACCTTC.